The rows below give T cell receptor beta chains drawn from one sample of a study of blood T cell repertoires in COVID-19. Clones were sequenced by immunoSEQ multiplex PCR, and TCRdb holds only the in-frame ones, with some missing. The sample has 350,000 or so clones, about 92% seen once; the top ten hold around a sixth. Specimen: PBMCs or T cells enriched from blood (not recorded which). All receptors come from a woman aged 30 to 39 who had recovered from COVID-19. Both conserved end residues are part of each CDR3. Each record gives: J gene, clone size, V gene, CDR3 length, D gene, CDR3 protein, CDR3 DNA. D genes are given only for firm matches. Clone size is stated in some rows and not others, as once, few, many or a class when expanded.

TRBJ1-1 | . | TRBV3-1/TRBV3-2 | 15 | TRBD1 | CASTLGTGGGTEAFF | TGTGCCAGCACTTTGGGGACAGGGGGTGGCACTGAAGCTTTCTTT
TRBJ2-1 | . | TRBV3-1/TRBV3-2 | 15 | TRBD2 | CASSLGLAGGPEQFF | TGTGCCAGCAGCCTGGGACTAGCGGGGGGGCCGGAGCAGTTCTTC
TRBJ1-2 | . | TRBV27 | 14 | TRBD1 | CASGSGQGGYGYTF | TGTGCCAGCGGTTCCGGACAGGGCGGCTATGGCTACACCTTC
TRBJ1-5 | . | TRBV27 | 15 | . | CASMRGGHRDQPQHF | TGTGCCAGCATGAGGGGGGGGCATAGGGATCAGCCCCAGCATTTT
TRBJ1-5 | . | TRBV2 | 15 | TRBD1 | CASSDRTGSNQPQHF | TGTGCCAGCAGTGACAGGACAGGGAGCAATCAGCCCCAGCATTTT
TRBJ2-7 | . | TRBV7-2 | 12 | . | CASTNLPGEQYF | TGTGCCAGCACCAACCTCCCAGGCGAGCAGTACTTC
TRBJ2-7 | . | TRBV4-1 | 15 | TRBD1 | CASSQVGRGLVEQYF | TGCGCCAGCAGCCAAGTGGGCAGGGGGCTCGTCGAGCAGTACTTC
TRBJ2-2 | . | TRBV7-2 | 14 | TRBD2 | CASSLLAVAGELFF | TGTGCCAGCAGCTTGCTAGCGGTGGCCGGGGAGCTGTTTTTT
TRBJ2-3 | . | TRBV5-4 | 14 | TRBD1 | CASTRQGASDTQYF | TGTGCCAGCACGAGACAGGGGGCGTCAGATACGCAGTATTTT
TRBJ2-1 | . | TRBV24-1 | 15 | . | CATGGRGQRDNEQFF | TGTGCCACCGGAGGAAGAGGACAGCGAGACAATGAGCAGTTCTTC
TRBJ2-7 | once | TRBV7-8 | 13 | . | CASSPPSSYEQYF | TGTGCCAGCAGCCCCCCCAGCTCCTACGAGCAGTACTTC
TRBJ2-7 | . | TRBV11-2 | 14 | . | CASSFDGSPVEQYF | TGTGCCAGCAGCTTCGACGGGAGCCCTGTCGAGCAGTACTTC
TRBJ1-5 | . | TRBV4-3 | 17 | . | CASSQDKGHLSNQPQHF | TGCGCCAGCAGCCAAGATAAAGGACACCTTAGCAATCAGCCCCAGCATTTT
TRBJ2-1 | . | TRBV28 | 17 | TRBD2 | CASSSPAAGGPYNEQFF | TGTGCCAGCAGTTCCCCCGCTGCGGGAGGGCCTTACAATGAGCAGTTCTTC
TRBJ2-7 | . | TRBV4-1 | 13 | . | CASTEGGGSEQYF | TGCGCCAGCACCGAAGGTGGGGGGAGCGAGCAGTACTTC
TRBJ2-7 | . | TRBV5-1 | 14 | . | CASSLAEAKYEQYF | TGCGCCAGCAGCTTGGCTGAGGCCAAATACGAGCAGTACTTC
TRBJ2-3 | once | TRBV9 | 14 | . | CASSVGVVTDTQYF | TGTGCCAGCAGCGTAGGAGTCGTCACAGATACGCAGTATTTT
TRBJ1-1 | . | TRBV27 | 14 | . | CASSLGQNKVPAFF | TGTGCCAGCAGTTTAGGACAGAATAAGGTTCCAGCTTTCTTT
TRBJ2-7 | . | TRBV3-1/TRBV3-2 | 15 | . | CASSKTGGVSYEQYF | TGTGCCAGCAGTAAAACTGGCGGGGTGTCCTACGAGCAGTACTTC
TRBJ2-7 | . | TRBV28 | 15 | TRBD1 | CASSLLTGAFYEQYF | TGTGCCAGCAGTTTGTTGACAGGGGCATTCTACGAGCAGTACTTC
TRBJ2-5 | few | TRBV24-1 | 11 | . | CATSYQETQYF | TGTGCCACCAGTTATCAAGAGACCCAGTACTTC
TRBJ1-2 | . | TRBV7-6 | 15 | TRBD1 | CASSPETGTYYGYTF | TGTGCCAGCAGCCCAGAGACAGGGACCTATTATGGCTACACCTTC
TRBJ1-1 | . | TRBV18 | 14 | . | CASSPQRVPTEAFF | TGTGCCAGCTCACCACAGCGGGTACCCACTGAAGCTTTCTTT
TRBJ1-6 | once | TRBV21-1 | 15 | . | CASSKDGRGHSPLHF | TGTGCCAGCTCGAAAGATGGCAGGGGACATTCACCCCTCCACTTT
TRBJ2-7 | . | TRBV4-3 | 15 | . | CASSQDWALPYEQYF | TGCGCCAGCAGCCAAGATTGGGCGCTCCCCTACGAGCAGTACTTC
TRBJ1-1 | . | TRBV28 | 19 | . | CASSHSPGRWGRVDTEAFF | TGTGCCAGCAGTCACTCGCCTGGGCGTTGGGGCAGGGTGGACACTGAAGCTTTCTTT
TRBJ2-7 | few | TRBV27 | 16 | TRBD1 | CASSFSGTVGTYEQYF | TGTGCCAGCAGTTTCTCCGGGACAGTCGGTACCTACGAGCAGTACTTC
TRBJ1-1 | . | TRBV6-2/TRBV6-3 | 13 | TRBD1 | CASSLNMDRGAFF | TGTGCCAGCAGTCTCAACATGGACAGGGGTGCTTTCTTT
TRBJ1-3 | once | TRBV6-5 | 14 | . | CASSSHRAGNTIYF | TGTGCCAGCAGTTCCCATAGAGCTGGAAACACCATATATTTT
TRBJ2-3 | . | TRBV7-3 | 15 | TRBD2 | CASSSTSDRTDTQYF | TGTGCCAGCAGCTCCACTAGCGATCGCACAGATACGCAGTATTTT
TRBJ2-7 | . | TRBV27 | 15 | TRBD2 | CASSLGGGPLYEQYF | TGTGCCAGCAGTTTAGGCGGGGGGCCCCTCTACGAGCAGTACTTC
TRBJ2-2 | . | TRBV5-1 | 17 | TRBD1 | CASSLGSTGRNTGELFF | TGCGCCAGCAGCTTGGGGTCGACAGGGAGGAACACCGGGGAGCTGTTTTTT
TRBJ2-7 | once | TRBV13 | 15 | TRBD2 | CASSNYVDWGGEQYF | TGTGCCAGCAGTAACTATGTGGACTGGGGAGGGGAGCAGTACTTC
TRBJ2-7 | . | TRBV5-1 | 13 | . | CASSLEGAYEQYF | TGCGCCAGCAGCTTGGAGGGGGCCTACGAGCAGTACTTC
TRBJ2-5 | . | TRBV6-1 | 15 | . | CASSEALDKRKTQYF | TGTGCCAGCAGTGAAGCCTTGGACAAGAGGAAAACCCAGTACTTC
TRBJ2-7 | . | TRBV4-1 | 16 | . | CASSQGRRARRDEQYF | TGCGCCAGCAGCCAAGGGAGGCGGGCGCGTCGCGACGAGCAGTACTTC
TRBJ1-5 | . | TRBV3-1/TRBV3-2 | 15 | . | CASSQGWGGNQPQHF | TGTGCCAGCAGCCAGGGATGGGGAGGCAATCAGCCCCAGCATTTT
TRBJ2-5 | . | TRBV6-2/TRBV6-3 | 17 | TRBD2 | CASSYNPSGIGQETQYF | TGTGCCAGCAGTTACAATCCTAGCGGGATAGGCCAAGAGACCCAGTACTTC
TRBJ2-6 | . | TRBV7-6 | 19 | TRBD2 | CASSLHISGGISGANVLTF | TGTGCCAGCAGCTTACATATCAGCGGGGGGATCTCTGGGGCCAACGTCCTGACTTTC
TRBJ2-7 | few | TRBV5-1 | 14 | TRBD1 | CASSWGQGVYEQYF | TGCGCCAGCAGCTGGGGACAGGGGGTTTACGAGCAGTACTTC
TRBJ1-1 | . | TRBV27 | 13 | . | CASSLAANTEAFF | TGTGCCAGCAGTTTGGCGGCGAACACTGAAGCTTTCTTT
TRBJ1-2 | once | TRBV27 | 12 | . | CASSPRGYGYTF | TGTGCCAGCAGTCCCAGGGGCTATGGCTACACCTTC
TRBJ2-7 | . | TRBV18 | 14 | . | CASSPIQGDYEQYF | TGTGCCAGCTCACCAATACAGGGTGACTACGAGCAGTACTTC
TRBJ2-2 | . | TRBV4-1 | 12 | . | CASRPSTGELFF | TGCGCCAGCAGACCCAGCACCGGGGAGCTGTTTTTT
TRBJ2-2 | . | TRBV5-6 | 15 | TRBD1 | CASSKNRGNTGELFF | TGTGCCAGCAGCAAGAACAGGGGAAACACCGGGGAGCTGTTTTTT
TRBJ2-1 | . | TRBV28 | 16 | TRBD2 | CASSLWLTSGVNEQFF | TGTGCCAGCAGTTTATGGCTGACTAGCGGGGTCAATGAGCAGTTCTTC